The T cell receptor beta chain under discussion was sequenced for a study of cytomegalovirus exposure and HLA in healthy donors (dated by TCRdb to 2017 to 2019). Concerning the study at large: According to an earlier analysis of 587 of the donors, about 179 million T cells yielded 117 million unique TCR beta sequences and 276 Gb of sequence data. A later analysis re-examined previously published TCR beta repertoires from about 700 donors and added high-resolution HLA genotyping to investigate patterns of TCR occurrence. The study used immunosequencing to profile the T cell repertoires of more than 650 subjects and linked those repertoires to cytomegalovirus serostatus. A handful of DR-DQ haplotypes were handled as single units for association and clustering because linkage in the cohort was strong. Donor age, sex, ethnicity and CMV serostatus were compiled alongside the repertoire data. Every discovery cohort repertoire had been produced on one sequencing platform. Genome-wide SNP genotypes for about 65% of the roughly 670 donors were used in a later genetic analysis, which treated that subset as a discovery cohort. A separate validation cohort of 100 to 150 different subjects was used in addition to the approximately 700-subject first cohort. HLA typing covered class I and class II loci at four-digit resolution. Among the roughly 370 genotyped donors, around 81% belonged to the genetic ancestry cluster associated with self-reported Caucasian donors. Rather than drawing on any new phenotypic data, the later analysis identified candidate immune exposures from TCR beta sequences and the way those sequences occurred across donors. Around 300 gigabases of sequencing data and tens of millions of unique TCR sequences were included in an early release covering roughly 700 HLA-typed donors. Typing coverage differed by locus: A, B, C, DRB1 and DQB1 were typed in about 620-630 donors, DQA1 in approximately 520, DPA1 in approximately 600, and DPB1 in 450 to 480. Across roughly 420 genotyped donors of the cohort, an average of about 200,000 unique TCR beta nucleotide sequences per donor were sequenced, and 15% to 20% of those sequences were non-productive. To predict cytomegalovirus infection status, the study brought together high-throughput TCR immunosequencing, statistical association of individual TCRs with disease status, and machine learning. In an earlier analysis of over 550 of the donors, high-throughput TCR beta sequencing was used to judge whether each TCR beta V gene segment behaved as functional or pseudogenic. The study aimed to test whether signatures of past pathogen exposure could be identified by cataloging public T cell receptors. Results the study describes overall, beyond this receptor: Across donors, most TCR sequences were observed very rarely, whereas some public TCRs were present in many individuals. In a later analysis, HLA-associated TCR beta chains showed more clonal expansion and lower generation probabilities than non-associated chains that were equally common. A later analysis reported that several top co-occurrence clusters appeared linked to parvovirus B19, influenza, CMV and Epstein-Barr virus. In an earlier analysis of some 640 of the donors, most TCR beta V segments were observed in productive rearrangements about 87% or about 30% of the time, broadly matching IMGT annotations. Because HLA typing was unavailable for some donors at each locus, only the typed subset was used in association tests. According to a later analysis, TCR association rates differed among HLA loci, with DRB1 alleles showing the most associated TCRs and HLA-C alleles showing the fewest. Only TCR beta chains were sequenced in this cohort, and the absence of alpha or paired-chain data limited detectable features. In vitro tests confirmed that a few of the cytomegalovirus-associated TCR beta chains recognize cytomegalovirus antigens. For the cohort, immune exposure information was limited to CMV serostatus. A later genetic analysis associated a missense DCLRE1C variant with V-gene and J-gene trimming of TCR beta chains, and an independent cohort replicated the association. Linkage disequilibrium might explain the correlated functional status among segregating V segments, but an unknown experimental factor could not be ruled out. In the study, about 150 TCR beta chains were listed as associated with cytomegalovirus. Specific HLA alleles were associated with 15,000 to 20,000 TCR beta sequences at a false discovery rate of 0.05 in a later analysis. According to the authors, the approach could potentially be generalized to other disease states and immunological phenotypes. The classifier was reported to diagnose cytomegalovirus status with high specificity and sensitivity in both the original cohort and the validation cohort. According to a later genetic analysis, donors in an Asian-associated ancestry cluster had fewer N-insertions in productive TCRs than the roughly 660-donor mean. According to a later analysis, most CMV-associated TCR beta chains appeared to be HLA-restricted, and the HLA associations seemed to be driven largely by CMV exposure. Some IMGT-functional V segments, including TRBV6-2 and TRBV6-3, could not be distinguished by the 87-base-pair reads and were therefore excluded. The sequencing pipeline was judged likely to have produced a cluster of highly shared sequence variants as a technical artifact. Because counts were too low, about 17 rarely observed V segments, including chromosome 9 orphons, were excluded from the earlier analysis of 500 to 700 of the donors. A further reported finding was that TCR beta sequences accurately predicted the HLA-A and HLA-B alleles for most subjects in the first cohort. Roughly uniform sequencing depth across donors was assumed in presence/absence analyses, although this assumption may not hold. Assigning TCR associations to individual alleles was difficult when HLA alleles, especially DR and DQ, strongly co-occurred.

The cohort was made up of roughly 670 healthy bone marrow donors. At the time of sampling, all cohort members were nominally healthy, though unrecorded immune exposures were likely present. The donor tested CMV seropositive, placing the donor among the 289 seropositive members of the cohort. Each donor provided a peripheral blood sample, and peripheral blood mononuclear cells were used for TCR beta sequencing. The Qiagen DNeasy Blood Extraction Kit was used to extract genomic DNA from the blood cell samples. Libraries were made using the immunoSEQ multiplex PCR assay. For the multiplex PCR, a mixture combining 60 forward primers for TCR Vbeta segments and 13 reverse primers for TCR Jbeta segments was used. Amplification of the CDR3 region of rearranged TCR beta genes was performed with a multiplex PCR assay on genomic DNA. Amplified TCR beta libraries were sequenced as 87-base-pair reads on the Illumina HiSeq System. Processing in the source paper ran as follows. A later analysis tallied approximately 87 million unique TCR beta chains across the 666 repertoires, and approximately 12 million of those chains were shared by two or more donors. Raw reads were error-corrected and collapsed into unique sequences by a nearest-neighbor algorithm in which closely related sequences were merged to remove PCR and sequencing errors. Alignment of CDR3 sequences to IMGT reference sequences was used to assign V, D and J gene segments. For a sequence to be retained, at least a six-nucleotide match to both a V gene segment and a J gene segment was required. Rearrangements were classified as productive when the CDR3 lacked stop codons and remained in frame with V and J, and all other rearrangements were classified as non-productive. Following IMGT convention, CDR3 was defined as the stretch from the second conserved V-encoded cysteine up to the conserved J-encoded phenylalanine. Sequences without an unambiguous match to a single V gene segment were excluded from the earlier analysis of over 500 of the donors. In an earlier analysis of 500 to 750 of the donors, V segments were called functional above 56.7% productive rearrangements and were called segregating when the between-donor standard deviation exceeded 5%. A statistical classification framework was built for diagnosing cytomegalovirus status from the catalog of TCR beta chain sequences. A later analysis assigned V and J genes by comparing TCR nucleotide sequences with IMGT/GENE-DB human TR gene sequences. The TCRdist pipeline was used in a later analysis to assign CDR3 sequences and most-parsimonious VDJ recombination scenarios. In a later analysis, every TCR beta chain was defined by the combination of its CDR3 amino acid sequence and its V-gene family, and reads without a unique V-gene family were dropped. A later analysis removed 592 highly shared, low-generation-probability nucleotide sequences to deal with suspected cross-contamination and a sequencing artifact. In a later analysis, a clonal expansion index for each public chain was calculated from normalized within-repertoire ranks of inferred template counts. Generation probabilities in a later analysis came from a VDJ recombination model fitted to out-of-frame rearrangements, and those results were checked against IGoR. In a later analysis, hypergeometric tests were used to score TCR-TCR, TCR-HLA and TCR-CMV co-occurrence, with a repertoire-size bias correction applied to TCR pairs. A later analysis estimated false discovery rates by permuting HLA or CMV assignments 20 times. In a later analysis, co-occurring TCRs were grouped with DBSCAN, and TCRdist sequence similarity was added when clustering was performed within HLA-allele-positive subsets. Repertoires with fewer than 30,000 or more than 120,000 public chains were left out of co-occurrence clustering, as were roughly five repertoires with anomalous nucleotide sharing. TCRdb took this table from immuneACCESS and kept in-frame rearrangements with V and J called. Such tables lack part of the clones; where checked against another copy, unresolved V genes explain under half of the gap, and the rest is unexplained. Clone size and V and J calls were adopted from that table, with D and trimming inferred from the DNA. The table for this sample lists approximately 180,000 clones; roughly 78% of them were counted only once. The ten most abundant clones make up roughly 13% of the sample.

A note on this clone: Its antigen is unknown. The record has no base qualities; no much larger clone is one base away.

The CDR3 numbers 11 residues from cysteine through phenylalanine. Kept here is only the CDR3 DNA, which spans 33 bases and is read in frame from base 1. The germline V gene sets CDR1 to SGHRS and CDR2 to YFSETQ. V drops 5 bases and J drops 3 bases, leaving 6 bases in between. The TCR sequence derives from a woman in her forties or fifties in good health and CMV-seropositive. Sequenced sample: PBMCs. This sequence uses TRBV5-1 and TRBJ2-7, with the D segment identity uncertain. The nucleotide sequence reads as follows: TGCGCCAGCAGTACGGGCTACGAGCAGTACTTC. It specifies CASSTGYEQYF.